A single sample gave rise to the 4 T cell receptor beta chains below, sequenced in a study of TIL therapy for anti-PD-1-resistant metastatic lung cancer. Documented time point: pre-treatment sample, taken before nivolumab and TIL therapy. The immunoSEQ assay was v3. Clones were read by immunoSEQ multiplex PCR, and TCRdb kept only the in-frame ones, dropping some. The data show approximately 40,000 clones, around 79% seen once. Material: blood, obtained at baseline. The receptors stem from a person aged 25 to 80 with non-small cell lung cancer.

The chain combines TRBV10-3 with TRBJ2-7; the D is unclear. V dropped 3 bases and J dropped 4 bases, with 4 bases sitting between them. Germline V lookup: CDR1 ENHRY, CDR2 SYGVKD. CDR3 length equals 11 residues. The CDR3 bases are TGTGCCATCAGTGAAATGTACGAGCAGTACTTC. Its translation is CAISEMYEQYF.

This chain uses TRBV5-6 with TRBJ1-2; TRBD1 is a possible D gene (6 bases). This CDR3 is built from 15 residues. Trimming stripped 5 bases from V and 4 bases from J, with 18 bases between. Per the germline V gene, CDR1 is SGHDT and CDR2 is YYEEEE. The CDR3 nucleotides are TGTGCCAGCAGAACTGGACCTGGGGGCCCCTATGGCTACACCTTC. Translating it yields CASRTGPGGPYGYTF.

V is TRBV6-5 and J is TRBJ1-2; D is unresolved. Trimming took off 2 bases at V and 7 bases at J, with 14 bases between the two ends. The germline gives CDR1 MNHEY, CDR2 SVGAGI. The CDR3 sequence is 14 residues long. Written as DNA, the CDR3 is TGTGCCAGCAGTTACAGCGGACCGGGTTTTGGCTACACCTTC. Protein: CASSYSGPGFGYTF.

CDR3 residues: CASSLEPGLVGTGELFF. The CDR3 nucleotides are TGTGCCAGCAGCTTGGAACCGGGGTTAGTTGGCACCGGGGAGCTGTTTTTT. V is TRBV5-4 and J is TRBJ2-2, with D maybe TRBD2 (5 bases). The CDR3 extends over 17 amino acids. The germline V gene encodes CDR1 SGHNT and CDR2 YYREEE (reference sequence). The germline V and J ends were trimmed by 0 bases and 4 bases, with 16 bases remaining between them.